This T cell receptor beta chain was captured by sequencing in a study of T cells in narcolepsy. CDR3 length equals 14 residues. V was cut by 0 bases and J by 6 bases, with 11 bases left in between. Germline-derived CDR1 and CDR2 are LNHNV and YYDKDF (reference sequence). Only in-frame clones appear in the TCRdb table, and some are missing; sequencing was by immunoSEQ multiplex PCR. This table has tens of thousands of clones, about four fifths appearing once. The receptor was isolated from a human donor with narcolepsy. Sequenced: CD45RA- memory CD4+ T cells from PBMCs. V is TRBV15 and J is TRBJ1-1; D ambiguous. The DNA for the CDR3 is TGTGCCACCAGCAGAGATTCGGCGTTCCCTGAAGCTTTCTTT. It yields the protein CATSRDSAFPEAFF.